What follows are 21 T cell receptor beta chains derived from one specimen sequenced in a study of T cell repertoires in cytomegalovirus infection. TCRdb recomputed calls from the reads with MiXCR, one row per CDR3 protein. The sample holds fewer than 550,000 distinct CDR3 sequences, 26% seen once. Sequenced input: PBMCs. These receptors originate from a human donor in good health (CMV status not recorded). Some clones in this sample may be carry-over from other donors' samples.

This clonotype was observed a handful of times. The chain links TRBV7-2 to TRBJ1-1; D is uncertain. This CDR3 contains 14 residues. Germline CDR1 is SGHTA and CDR2 is FQGNSA. V dropped 7 bases and J dropped 6 bases, with 18 bases sitting between them. This chain's CDR3 is CASINLVRWSEAFF. The CDR3 DNA follows: TGTGCCAGCATTAATCTAGTTCGGTGGTCTGAAGCTTTCTTT.

A few counts support this clonotype. The chain links TRBV25-1 to TRBJ2-7, with 14 bases fitting TRBD2. CDR1 MGHDK and CDR2 SYGVNS come from the germline V gene. Trimming removed 8 bases from V and 6 bases from J; junction bases left unmatched: 9. The CDR3 extends over 15 amino acids. The CDR3 DNA is TGTGCCAGCGGCATGGGGGGACTAGCGGGAGTCGAGCAGTACTTC. Protein product: CASGMGGLAGVEQYF.

This clonotype has just a few counts. The V and J genes are TRBV2 and TRBJ2-1; D possibly uses TRBD1 or TRBD2 (5 bases each). The CDR3 has 16 residues. Per germline, CDR1 SNHLY and CDR2 FYNNEI. The V and J ends lost 6 bases and 0 bases respectively, with 15 bases between them. CDR3 loop: CASSGRDGRSYNEQFF. For the CDR3, the DNA is TGTGCCAGCAGCGGACGGGACGGCCGCTCCTACAATGAGCAGTTCTTC.

This clonotype was detected only a few times. The CDR3 sequence is CASSYSSGAGNTIYF. The CDR3 region has the DNA TGTGCCAGCAGTTACTCATCAGGGGCTGGAAACACCATATATTTT. The V gene is TRBV6-5, the J gene TRBJ1-3; perhaps TRBD1 as D (6 bases). CDR1 MNHEY and CDR2 SVGAGI come from the germline V gene. The V and J ends lost 0 bases and 2 bases respectively, with 8 bases between them. The CDR3 is 15 amino acids.

There are many counts of this clonotype. The chain is built from TRBV27 and TRBJ2-3; 12 nucleotides line up with TRBD2. Germline V gene data show CDR1 as MNHEY and CDR2 as SMNVEV (reference sequence). V shed 6 bases and J 4 bases; nucleotides not matched to a gene: 5. The CDR3 has 15 amino acids. CDR3 amino acids: CASSLRLAGADTQYF. The CDR3 nucleotides are TGTGCCAGCAGCTTGAGACTAGCGGGAGCAGATACGCAGTATTTT.

This clonotype was counted only a few times. The chain links TRBV7-2 to TRBJ2-3; D is unclear. Deletions cut 2 bases from V and 5 bases from J, with 8 bases between. Looked up from germline, CDR1 is SGHTA and CDR2 is FQGNSA. This CDR3 spans 13 amino acids. The CDR3 is CASSLLRQDTQYF. Here the CDR3 DNA reads TGTGCCAGCAGCTTACTACGGCAAGATACGCAGTATTTT.

V usage is TRBV6-6 and J usage is TRBJ2-7; no firm D call. The CDR3 is 12 residues long. CDR1 and CDR2 from the germline V gene are MNHNY and SVGAGI (reference sequence). V was shortened by 6 bases and J by 3 bases, with 9 bases between the two germline ends. CDR3 sequence reads: CASRSNLYEQYF. Written as DNA, the CDR3 is TGTGCCAGCAGAAGTAACCTCTACGAGCAGTACTTC.

The chain joins TRBV28 to TRBJ2-5; D is possibly TRBD2 (5 bases). V was cut by 5 bases and J by 5 bases, with 15 bases left in between. The CDR3 is made up of 14 amino acids. Germline-derived CDR1 and CDR2 are MDHEN and SYDVKM. The CDR3 here is CASSQLRGLETQYF. The CDR3 DNA follows: TGTGCCAGCAGTCAACTCCGGGGTTTGGAGACCCAGTACTTC.

This chain connects TRBV27 to TRBJ2-7; D is perhaps TRBD2 (6 bases). With 4 bases removed from V and 5 bases from J, the gap between germline ends came to 15 bases. Germline CDR1 and CDR2: MNHEY and SMNVEV (reference sequence). This CDR3 comprises 14 residues. The CDR3 reads CASSWAGTSHEQYF. In DNA, the CDR3 is TGTGCCAGCAGTTGGGCCGGGACTTCCCACGAGCAGTACTTC.

This clonotype has a handful of counts. V gene TRBV7-9 combines with J gene TRBJ1-2; D may be TRBD1 (6 bases). The germline V gene encodes CDR1 SEHNR and CDR2 FQNEAQ (reference sequence). V lost 5 bases and J lost 5, with 24 bases in between. The CDR3 has 17 residues. This chain's CDR3 is CASSLREGDRVLYGYTF. The CDR3, as DNA: TGTGCCAGCAGCCTACGGGAGGGGGATCGCGTATTGTATGGCTACACCTTC.

In this sample, this clonotype turned up a few times. The V call is TRBV28, the J call TRBJ2-7; possibly TRBD2 for D (5 bases). The CDR3 totals 12 residues. Per germline, CDR1 MDHEN and CDR2 SYDVKM. Trimming took 5 bases from V and 3 from J, leaving 8 bases between them. CDR3: CASSITSYEQYF. The DNA for the CDR3 is TGTGCCAGCAGTATCACTAGCTACGAGCAGTACTTC.

This chain links TRBV30 with TRBJ1-5; no firm D call. The CDR3 is made up of 13 amino acids. The V end was cut by 4 bases, the J end by 5 bases, with 12 bases between. CDR1 GTSNPN and CDR2 SVGIG come from the germline V gene (reference sequence). In nucleotides, the CDR3 is TGTGCCTGGACCCTCGGTGGAGATCAGCCCCAGCATTTT. Translating gives CAWTLGGDQPQHF.

The chain joins TRBV12-5 to TRBJ2-3; D unclear. V lost 7 bases and J lost 4, with 15 bases in between. This CDR3 comprises 14 residues. Germline V gene sequence: CDR1 LGHNT, CDR2 FRNRAP. The CDR3 here is CASASWVVPDTQYF. As DNA, the CDR3 is TGTGCTAGTGCCTCATGGGTAGTCCCAGATACGCAGTATTTT.

J is TRBJ1-6 and V is TRBV7-6, with unresolved D. Germline values: CDR1 SGHVS, CDR2 FNYEAQ. CDR3 length equals 12 residues. Trimming removed 5 bases from V and 8 bases from J, with 7 bases in between. CDR3 nucleotide sequence: TGTGCCAGCAGCGATCAGGATTCACCCCTCCACTTT. Its protein product is CASSDQDSPLHF.

V gene TRBV6-2 or TRBV6-3 combines with J gene TRBJ2-2; D is unresolved. Germline V gene data show CDR1 as MNHEY and CDR2 as SVGEGT. The CDR3 totals 14 residues. The V and J ends lost 6 bases and 0 bases respectively, with 8 bases between them. The CDR3 DNA reads TGTGCCAGCAGCAACCCCCCGAACACCGGGGAGCTGTTTTTT. Its protein product is CASSNPPNTGELFF.

This clonotype was observed at least ten times. V and J are TRBV7-6 and TRBJ2-2, with 7 bases aligning to TRBD1. Germline assignment: CDR1 SGHVS and CDR2 FNYEAQ. V lost 5 bases, J lost 1 base, and 4 bases stayed unmatched. The CDR3 consists of 15 residues. This chain's CDR3 is CASSIRTGNTGELFF. In DNA, the CDR3 is TGTGCCAGCAGCATCAGGACAGGGAACACCGGGGAGCTGTTTTTT.

This clonotype was seen only a few times. The chain carries TRBV19 and TRBJ1-5; perhaps TRBD1 as D (6 bases). The CDR3 contains 16 residues. The germline gives CDR1 LNHDA, CDR2 SQIVND (reference sequence). Trimming shortened V by 7 bases and J by 0 bases, and 16 bases separated the two germline ends. CDR3 in DNA: TGTGCCAGTAACAGGGACAATTTAACTAGCAATCAGCCCCAGCATTTT. Its translation: CASNRDNLTSNQPQHF. Drawing the rest from reference TRBV19 and TRBJ1-5, the complete variable domain is DGGITQSPKYLFRKEGQNVTLSCEQNLNHDAMYWYRQDPGQGLRLIYYSQIVNDFQKGDIAEGYSVSREKKESFPLTVTSAQKNPTAFYLCASNRDNLTSNQPQHFGDGTRLSIL.

Only one count was recorded for this clonotype. Just one base apart from a much larger clone, this may be a read error. Because it lacks the conserved phenylalanine or tryptophan at the end, this CDR3 is likely a read error. This chain uses TRBV7-8 with TRBJ2-3; TRBD1 matches at 8 bases. The CDR3 runs 14 residues. From germline, CDR1 is SGHVS and CDR2 FQNEAQ. J was trimmed by 3 bases and V by 8 bases; bases with no gene match: 7. CDR3 DNA sequence: TGTGCCAGCCAGGGGGCCCGAGGGACAGATACGCAGTATCTT. Translating it yields CASQGARGTDTQYL.

The V call is TRBV27, the J call TRBJ2-7, with 7 bases identical to TRBD2. Germline CDR1 is MNHEY and CDR2 is SMNVEV (reference sequence). V gave up 2 bases and J gave up 0 bases; unmatched junction bases: 4. The CDR3 length is 15 residues. The DNA of the CDR3 is TGTGCCAGCAGTTTAAGTCGGACTAGCTCCTACGAGCAGTACGTC. This gives the protein CASSLSRTSSYEQYV.

The V and J genes are TRBV7-2 and TRBJ2-3; D is perhaps TRBD2 (6 bases). Trimming stripped 3 bases from V and 5 bases from J, with 15 bases between. The CDR3 has 15 amino acids. CDR1 is SGHTA and CDR2 is FQGNSA in the germline V gene. CDR3 coding DNA: TGTGCCAGCAGCTTTTACGGGAGTCGGGGAGATACGCAGTATTTT. Translation gives CASSFYGSRGDTQYF.

There are a few counts of this clonotype. The chain carries TRBV14 and TRBJ1-3; no reliable D call. CDR3 length: 13 amino acids. The V end was cut by 4 bases, the J end by 2 bases, with 6 bases between. From germline, CDR1 is SGHDN and CDR2 FVKESK. This chain's CDR3 is CASSPAPGNTIYF. The CDR3 DNA reads TGTGCCAGCAGCCCCGCTCCTGGAAACACCATATATTTT.